This T cell receptor (beta chain) is from a study of blood T cells in healthy people across ages. The use of a sample-barcoded 5' primer and a J-beta primer mix characterized a second PCR of roughly 7 to 12 cycles. Each TCR beta cDNA got a 12-nucleotide random molecular identifier. TCRdb re-called the 5' RACE reads with MiXCR, one entry per CDR3 protein. The sample yields roughly 800,000 distinct CDR3 sequences, 20% to 25% seen once. Per germline, CDR1 LGHDT and CDR2 YNNKEL (reference sequence). Trimming stripped 0 bases from V and 5 bases from J, with 11 bases between. The CDR3 has 15 residues. The same specimen was also included in a second study, on T cells of mothers and their children. That paper adds: cDNA synthesis used all extracted RNA, approximately 1.5 ug per 15 ul. The effect of thymic selection on TCR recombination output is similar between related and unrelated pairs.

The sequence was obtained from a boy between 10 and 17 years old in good health. Sequenced material: blood. The chain couples TRBV3-1 to TRBJ2-1; D unclear. As DNA, the CDR3 is TGTGCCAGCAGCCAAGATGGAGCCCCAAACAATGAGCAGTTCTTC. Its protein is CASSQDGAPNNEQFF.